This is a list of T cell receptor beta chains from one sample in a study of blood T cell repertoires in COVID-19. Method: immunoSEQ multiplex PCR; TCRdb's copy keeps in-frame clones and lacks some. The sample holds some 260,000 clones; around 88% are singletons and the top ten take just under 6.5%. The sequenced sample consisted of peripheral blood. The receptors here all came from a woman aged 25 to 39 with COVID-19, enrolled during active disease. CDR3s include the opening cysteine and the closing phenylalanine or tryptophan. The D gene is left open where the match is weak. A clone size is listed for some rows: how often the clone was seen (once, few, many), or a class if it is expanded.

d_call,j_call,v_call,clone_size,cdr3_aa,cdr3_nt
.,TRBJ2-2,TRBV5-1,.,CASSFTPGHNTGELFF,TGCGCCAGCAGCTTTACTCCGGGACACAACACCGGGGAGCTGTTTTTT
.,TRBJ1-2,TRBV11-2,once,CASSLVPGEYGYTF,TGTGCCAGCAGCTTAGTCCCAGGGGAGTATGGCTACACCTTC
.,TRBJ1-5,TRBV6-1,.,CASSEARRGSQPQHF,TGTGCCAGCAGTGAAGCTAGGCGGGGGAGTCAGCCCCAGCATTTT
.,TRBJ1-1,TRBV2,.,CATQGNTEAFF,TGTGCCACCCAGGGGAACACTGAAGCTTTCTTT
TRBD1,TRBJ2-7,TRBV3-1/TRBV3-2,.,CASSPSRQGSSYEQYF,TGTGCCAGCAGCCCATCTCGACAGGGTAGCTCCTACGAGCAGTACTTC
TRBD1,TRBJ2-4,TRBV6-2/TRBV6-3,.,CASSYRQGWNIQYF,TGTGCCAGCAGTTACAGACAGGGTTGGAACATTCAGTACTTC
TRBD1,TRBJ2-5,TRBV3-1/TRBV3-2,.,CASSQNWGQGGETQYF,TGTGCCAGCAGCCAAAATTGGGGACAGGGGGGAGAGACCCAGTACTTC
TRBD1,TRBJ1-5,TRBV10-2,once,CASNKGTGGDQPQHF,TGCGCCAGCAATAAAGGGACAGGGGGCGATCAGCCCCAGCATTTT
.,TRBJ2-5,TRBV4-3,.,CASSQDKAATAHF,TGCGCCAGCAGCCAAGATAAAGCGGCCACTGCGCACTTC
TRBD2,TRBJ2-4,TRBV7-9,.,CASSLDGLGINIQYF,TGTGCCAGCAGCTTAGACGGACTAGGAATAAACATTCAGTACTTC
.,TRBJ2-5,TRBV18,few,CASSPPNTESGTQYF,TGTGCCAGCTCACCACCGAATACTGAATCAGGGACCCAGTACTTC
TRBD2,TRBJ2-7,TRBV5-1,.,CASSFGAGVDEQYF,TGCGCCAGCAGCTTTGGGGCGGGGGTGGACGAGCAGTACTTC
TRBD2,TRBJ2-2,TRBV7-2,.,CASSFGGDTGELFF,TGTGCCAGCAGCTTCGGGGGGGACACCGGGGAGCTGTTTTTT
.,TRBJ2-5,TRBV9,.,CASSVEPGGRGTQYF,TGTGCCAGCAGCGTAGAACCTGGTGGGCGGGGGACCCAGTACTTC
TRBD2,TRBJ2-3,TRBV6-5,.,CASTLSGGTTDTQYF,TGTGCCAGCACCCTTTCGGGGGGGACCACAGATACGCAGTATTTT
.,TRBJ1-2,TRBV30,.,CAWSAGLDYGYTF,TGTGCCTGGAGCGCTGGACTGGACTATGGCTACACCTTC
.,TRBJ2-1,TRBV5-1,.,CASSLGGRNNEQFF,TGCGCCAGCAGCTTGGGTGGGAGAAACAATGAGCAGTTCTTC
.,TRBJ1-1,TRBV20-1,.,CSAYPEAFF,TGCAGTGCTTATCCTGAAGCTTTCTTT
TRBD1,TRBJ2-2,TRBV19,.,CASRVTGGTGELFF,TGTGCCAGTAGAGTGACAGGGGGCACCGGGGAGCTGTTTTTT
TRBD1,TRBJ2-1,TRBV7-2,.,CASSPRTGANNEQFF,TGTGCCAGCAGCCCCCGGACAGGGGCCAACAATGAGCAGTTCTTC
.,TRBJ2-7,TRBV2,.,CASHSSYEQYF,TGTGCCAGTCATAGCTCCTACGAGCAGTACTTC
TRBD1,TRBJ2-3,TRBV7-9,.,CASSWTEGAGAAQYF,TGTGCCAGCAGCTGGACTGAGGGGGCCGGTGCGGCGCAGTATTTT
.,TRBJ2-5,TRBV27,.,CASSLLGTETQYF,TGTGCCAGCAGTTTATTGGGCACTGAGACCCAGTACTTC
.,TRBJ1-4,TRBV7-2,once,CASSLATGEVEKLFF,TGTGCCAGCAGCTTAGCGACGGGAGAAGTAGAAAAACTGTTTTTT
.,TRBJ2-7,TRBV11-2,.,CASSLGSGDEQYF,TGTGCCAGCAGCTTAGGTTCCGGGGACGAGCAGTACTTC
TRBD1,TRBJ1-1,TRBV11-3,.,CASSLVASDRKAFF,TGTGCCAGCAGCTTAGTTGCATCGGACAGGAAAGCTTTCTTT
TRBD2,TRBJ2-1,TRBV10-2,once,CASSIAGGPSGVQFF,TGCGCCAGCAGTATAGCGGGGGGCCCCTCAGGTGTTCAGTTCTTC
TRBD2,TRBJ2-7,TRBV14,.,CASSPLPGLAGSSYEQYF,TGTGCCAGCAGCCCCCTACCGGGACTAGCGGGGAGCTCCTACGAGCAGTACTTC
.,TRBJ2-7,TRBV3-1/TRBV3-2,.,CASIGGQTYEQYF,TGTGCCAGCATCGGGGGGCAGACCTACGAGCAGTACTTC
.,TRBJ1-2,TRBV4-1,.,CASSQGRAGSLHGYTF,TGCGCCAGCAGCCAGGGGAGGGCGGGGTCTTTGCATGGCTACACCTTC
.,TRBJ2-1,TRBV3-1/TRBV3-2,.,CASSQGQAYNEQFF,TGTGCCAGCAGCCAAGGACAAGCCTACAATGAGCAGTTCTTC